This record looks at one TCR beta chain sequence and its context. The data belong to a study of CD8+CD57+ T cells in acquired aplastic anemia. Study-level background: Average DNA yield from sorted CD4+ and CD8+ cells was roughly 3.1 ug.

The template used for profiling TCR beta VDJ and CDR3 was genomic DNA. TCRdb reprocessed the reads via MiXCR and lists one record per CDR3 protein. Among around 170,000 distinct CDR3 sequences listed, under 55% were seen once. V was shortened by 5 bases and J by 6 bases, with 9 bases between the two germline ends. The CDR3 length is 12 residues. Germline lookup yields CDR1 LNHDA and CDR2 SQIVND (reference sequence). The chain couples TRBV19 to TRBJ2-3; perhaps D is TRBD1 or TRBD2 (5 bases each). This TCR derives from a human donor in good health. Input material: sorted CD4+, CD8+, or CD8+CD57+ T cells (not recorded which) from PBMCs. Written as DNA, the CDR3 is TGTGCCAGTAGTTTCGGGGCGGATACGCAGTATTTT. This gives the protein CASSFGADTQYF.